Listed below are T cell receptor beta chains from one sample, sequenced in a study of glioma-infiltrating T cells after dendritic cell vaccination. Data came from immunoSEQ multiplex PCR; TCRdb stores just in-frame clones and leaves some out. The repertoire holds tens of thousands of clones, with around 86% as singletons. The sample consisted of blood, taken after dendritic cell vaccination. The receptors derive from a human donor with glioblastoma. CDR3s include the opening cysteine and the closing phenylalanine or tryptophan. A D gene is named only where the DNA matches it firmly. Expanded clones get a size class; other rows say once, few or many, or leave the size out.

clone_size j_call d_call v_call cdr3_nt cdr3_aa
- TRBJ2-2 - TRBV7-2 TGTGCCAGCGGAGACTTTTACACCGGGGAGCTGTTTTTT CASGDFYTGELFF
- TRBJ1-5 TRBD1 TRBV19 TGTGCCAGTAGTCCTCGGACAGGGAGGGGTTCTGATCAGCCCCAGCATTTT CASSPRTGRGSDQPQHF
- TRBJ1-3 - TRBV6-1 TGTGCCAGCAGTACCGACAGCTCTGGAAACACCATATATTTT CASSTDSSGNTIYF
- TRBJ2-3 - TRBV6-6 TGTGCCAGCAGGCGGGACTTGGGCACAGATACGCAGTATTTT CASRRDLGTDTQYF
- TRBJ2-7 - TRBV5-5 TGTGCCAGCAGCTTGGTCGCGGGTAACTACGAGCAGTACTTC CASSLVAGNYEQYF
- TRBJ2-7 - TRBV29-1 TGCAGCGTTGAAGTACCGTACGGCTACGAGCAGTACTTC CSVEVPYGYEQYF
- TRBJ2-2 - TRBV2 TGTGCCAGCAGCCCAAGCGGGTTGGCCCGGACCGGGGAGCTGTTTTTT CASSPSGLARTGELFF
- TRBJ1-1 TRBD1 TRBV5-1 TGCGCCAGCAGCACCCGGACAGGGGGGTTTGCTGAAGCTTTCTTT CASSTRTGGFAEAFF
- TRBJ2-7 TRBD1 TRBV7-2 TGTGCCAGCAGTCAGCCGGGACAGGACTACGAGCAGTACTTC CASSQPGQDYEQYF
- TRBJ2-1 TRBD2 TRBV7-9 TGTGCCAGCAGCTTGACTAGCGGGGAGGCCAATGAGCAGTTCTTC CASSLTSGEANEQFF
- TRBJ1-5 - TRBV6-5 TGTGCCAGCAGTTACTCCAGGGGCCAGCCCCAGCATTTT CASSYSRGQPQHF
- TRBJ1-5 TRBD1 TRBV5-6 TGTGCCAGCAGCCAAACAGGGGGTAGTCAGCCCCAGCATTTT CASSQTGGSQPQHF
- TRBJ2-7 TRBD1 TRBV7-2 TGTGCCAGCAGTTCGACAGGGGGCCCCAACGAGCAGTACTTC CASSSTGGPNEQYF
- TRBJ2-3 - TRBV30 TGTGCCTGGAGACGTGGACTTAGCACAGATACGCAGTATTTT CAWRRGLSTDTQYF
- TRBJ2-5 - TRBV5-1 TGCGCCAGCAGCTTGATTGGGGGGGCGGGAGAGACCCAGTACTTC CASSLIGGAGETQYF
- TRBJ1-1 - TRBV19 TGTGCCAGTAAGATCCTGGGGCGGAACACTGAAGCTTTCTTT CASKILGRNTEAFF
- TRBJ1-2 - TRBV5-1 TGCGCCAGCAGCTTGGAGGGCCGGACAAACTATGGCTACACCTTC CASSLEGRTNYGYTF
- TRBJ2-1 TRBD2 TRBV10-1 TGCGCCAGCAGTGATGAAGTAGCGGGGTATGAGCAGTTCTTC CASSDEVAGYEQFF
- TRBJ2-2 - TRBV6-5 TGTGCCAGCAGCAACAGTGGAACCGGGGAGCTGTTTTTT CASSNSGTGELFF
once TRBJ1-2 TRBD1 TRBV6-5 TGTGCCAGCAGTCGCGTGACAGGGCGGGACTATGGCTACACCTTC CASSRVTGRDYGYTF
- TRBJ1-2 TRBD1 TRBV27 TGTGCCAGCAGCACAAGACAGGGAGAGATCACCTTC CASSTRQGEITF
- TRBJ1-1 - TRBV10-2 TGCGCCAGCAGTGAGAGGAGGAACACTGAAGCTTTCTTT CASSERRNTEAFF
- TRBJ1-5 - TRBV19 TGTGCCAGTAGTGGGGGCATGAGCAATCAGCCCCAGCATTTT CASSGGMSNQPQHF
- TRBJ2-2 TRBD2 TRBV19 TGTGCCAGCGAAGGGACTAGCGGAAACTGGGGGCTGTTTTTT CASEGTSGNWGLFF
- TRBJ2-3 TRBD2 TRBV5-6 TGTGCCAGCAGCCGGGACGCGGGGGGGTCAGATACGCAGTATTTT CASSRDAGGSDTQYF
- TRBJ2-1 - TRBV7-2 TGTGCCAGCAGCTTAGCTTGGGACACCTACTACAATGAGCAGTTCTTC CASSLAWDTYYNEQFF